Shown below are 8 T cell receptor beta chains from a single sample sequenced in a study of human T cells and chemical hapten exposure. Time point specified: pre-sensitization, week 0. Specified treatment: therapeutic diphenylcyclopropenone sensitization with weekly scalp DPC. TCRdb recomputed calls from the RACE reads with MiXCR, one row per CDR3 protein. Counted here are about 290,000 distinct CDR3 sequences, roughly 8% occurring once; the ten biggest clones make up roughly 1.2%. Sample: whole blood, taken in connection with sensitization to the hapten diphenylcyclopropenone (DPC). These receptors were collected from a man between 18 and 35 years old with alopecia areata. Some clones in this sample may be carry-over from other donors' samples.

This chain connects TRBV6-5 to TRBJ2-3; TRBD2 matches at 8 bases. The CDR3 has 16 amino acids. The V gene's germline CDR1 is MNHEY and CDR2 SVGAGI. The V gene end was trimmed by 0 bases and the J gene end by 5 bases; junction bases not matched to a gene: 7. The CDR3 here is CASSYSRGGGQDTQYF. The CDR3 region has the DNA TGTGCCAGCAGTTACTCGAGAGGCGGGGGGCAAGATACGCAGTATTTT.

This clonotype was seen more than once but under ten times. The chain joins TRBV4-1 to TRBJ2-1, with 7 bases lining up with TRBD2. V lost 10 bases to trimming and J lost 4 bases; unmatched junction nucleotides: 7. Looked up from germline, CDR1 is MGHRA and CDR2 is YSYEKL. This CDR3 region has 13 residues. The CDR3 bases are TGCGCCACGGGGGGAAAGGTGTACAATGAGCAGTTCTTC. Translation: CATGGKVYNEQFF.

This chain links TRBV6-2 or TRBV6-3 with TRBJ2-7; D remains ambiguous. CDR1 is MNHEY, CDR2 SVGEGT, per germline. CDR3 length: 12 residues. The germline V and J ends were trimmed by 3 bases and 5 bases, with 8 bases remaining between them. CDR3 nucleotide sequence: TGTGCCAGCAGTTATGGGAAAAACGAGCAGTACGTC. Translated: CASSYGKNEQYV.

Ten or more counts support this clonotype. The J gene is TRBJ1-5, the V gene TRBV10-3, with D uncertain. This CDR3 region has 14 residues. Germline CDR1 is ENHRY and CDR2 is SYGVKD. The ends were cut back, 3 bases at V and 3 bases at J, with 9 bases in the middle. The CDR3 protein is CAISDGASNQPQHF. In nucleotides, the CDR3 is TGTGCCATCAGTGATGGAGCCTCCAATCAGCCCCAGCATTTT.

The V and J genes are TRBV4-3 and TRBJ2-7; no definite D call. With 4 bases removed from V and 7 bases from J, the gap between germline ends came to 17 bases. CDR1 is LGHNA and CDR2 is YSLEER in the germline V gene. The CDR3 is made up of 14 amino acids. CDR3 DNA sequence: TGCGCCAGCAGCCCCATCCCAAGTGCAGGAGAGCAGTACTTC. Translating gives CASSPIPSAGEQYF.

The sample holds many counts of this clonotype. The genes are TRBV11-1 and TRBJ1-6, with D possibly being TRBD1 (6 bases). Germline CDR1 is SGHAT and CDR2 is FQDESV (reference sequence). Trimming cost V 5 bases and J 12 bases, with 17 bases left between them. The CDR3 contains 14 residues. The CDR3 coding sequence is TGTGCCAGCAGCCAGCCGGGACAAGTCGGACCCCTCCACTTT. Residues: CASSQPGQVGPLHF.

This clonotype has more than one count but fewer than ten. The V and J genes are TRBV6-6 and TRBJ1-1; 8 positions match TRBD1. The trim removed 10 bases at V and 5 bases at J, leaving 3 bases unmatched. From germline, CDR1 is MNHNY and CDR2 SVGAGI (reference sequence). The CDR3 contains 11 residues. The CDR3 DNA is TGTGCCACCAGACAGGGGACTGAAGCTTTCTTT. It yields the protein CATRQGTEAFF.

This clonotype was seen a handful of times. V and J are TRBV7-2 and TRBJ2-4; D not certain. Germline-derived CDR1 and CDR2 are SGHTA and FQGNSA. This CDR3 spans 14 amino acids. V lost 6 bases and J 0 bases, leaving 9 bases between the germline ends. CDR3 protein: CASRNAPAKNIQYF. The CDR3, as DNA: TGTGCCAGCAGGAACGCCCCAGCCAAAAACATTCAGTACTTC. Variable domain in full (rest from reference TRBV7-2 and TRBJ2-4): GAGVSQSPSNKVTEKGKDVELRCDPISGHTALYWYRQSLGQGLEFLIYFQGNSAPDKSGLPSDRFSAERTGGSVSTLTIQRTQQEDSAVYLCASRNAPAKNIQYFGAGTRLSVL.